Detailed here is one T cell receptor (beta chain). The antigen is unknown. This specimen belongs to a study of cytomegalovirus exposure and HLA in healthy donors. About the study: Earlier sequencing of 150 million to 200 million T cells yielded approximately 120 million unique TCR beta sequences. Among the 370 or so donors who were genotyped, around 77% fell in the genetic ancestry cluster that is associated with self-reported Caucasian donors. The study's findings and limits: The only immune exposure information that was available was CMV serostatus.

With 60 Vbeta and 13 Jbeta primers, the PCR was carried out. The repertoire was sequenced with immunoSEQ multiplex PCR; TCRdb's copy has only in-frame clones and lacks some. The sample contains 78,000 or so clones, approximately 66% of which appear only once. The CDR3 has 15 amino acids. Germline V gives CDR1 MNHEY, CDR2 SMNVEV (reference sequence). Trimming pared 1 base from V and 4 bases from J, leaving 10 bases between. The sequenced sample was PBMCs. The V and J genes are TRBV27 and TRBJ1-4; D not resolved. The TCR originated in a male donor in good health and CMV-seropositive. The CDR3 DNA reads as TGTGCCAGCAGTTTATTCGTGGGAGTTAATGAAAAACTGTTTTTT. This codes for CASSLFVGVNEKLFF.